These 14 T cell receptor beta chains came from one sample sequenced in a study of T cell responses to AZD1222 COVID-19 vaccine. Clones were read by immunoSEQ multiplex PCR, and TCRdb kept only the in-frame ones, dropping some. The sample records 90,000 to 150,000 clones, 88% being singletons. Source: peripheral blood, taken on day 0 of AZD1222 vaccination. Receptors originate from an adult in good health.

This chain connects TRBV5-1 to TRBJ1-1, with TRBD1 identical over 8 bases. The CDR3 has 16 residues. V lost 4 bases and J lost 1; bases outside the gene matches: 9. Germline loops: CDR1 SGHRS, CDR2 YFSETQ. CDR3 DNA sequence: TGCGCCAGCAGCCCCGGACAGGGCTGGGAGAACACTGAAGCTTTCTTT. This codes for CASSPGQGWENTEAFF.

This rearrangement joins TRBV2 to TRBJ1-2; weak D call: TRBD1 (5 bases). V gave up 10 bases and J gave up 2 bases, with 14 bases separating them. Germline CDR1 is SNHLY and CDR2 is FYNNEI. This CDR3 comprises 13 residues. CDR3 DNA sequence: TGTGCCACGAGTCGGGGCGCCAACTATGGCTACACCTTC. It translates to CATSRGANYGYTF.

This clone was seen only a few times. The same CDR3 also results from other DNA sequences found in this sample. V usage is TRBV29-1 and J usage is TRBJ2-3; 10 bases agree with TRBD1. J gave up 1 base and V 6 bases, and 1 base lay outside the gene matches. CDR1 is SQVTM, CDR2 ANQGSEA, per germline. This CDR3 has 13 amino acids. The CDR3 is CSVGTGGTDTQYF. The CDR3 DNA sequence: TGCAGCGTAGGGACAGGGGGCACAGATACGCAGTATTTT.

V gene TRBV10-2 combines with J gene TRBJ1-1, with D perhaps matching TRBD1 (5 bases). The CDR3 runs to 14 residues. Germline assignment: CDR1 WSHSY and CDR2 SAAADI. V lost 7 bases and J lost 4, with 16 bases in between. The CDR3 loop reads CASTSQGAATEAFF. In DNA, the CDR3 is TGCGCCAGCACCTCTCAGGGAGCGGCCACTGAAGCTTTCTTT.

The chain links TRBV5-1 to TRBJ2-1; the D is unclear. The CDR3 is 14 amino acids. Germline V gene sequence: CDR1 SGHRS, CDR2 YFSETQ. V shed 0 bases and J shed 4 bases, with 8 bases lying between them. The chain's CDR3 is CASSLAGYYNEQFF. For the CDR3, the DNA is TGCGCCAGCAGCTTGGCCGGGTATTACAATGAGCAGTTCTTC.

The chain couples TRBV9 to TRBJ2-7, with 12 bases fitting TRBD1. The germline V gene encodes CDR1 SGDLS and CDR2 YYNGEE. CDR3 length: 18 amino acids. V shed 3 bases and J 6 bases; nucleotides not matched to a gene: 16. CDR3 bases: TGTGCCAGCAGCGGAGAATCCAACCGGGACAGGGGGCTAGTCGAGCAGTACTTC. It translates to CASSGESNRDRGLVEQYF.

This clone came up once. The genes are TRBV18 and TRBJ1-4, with 7 bases fitting TRBD1. V gave up 4 bases and J gave up 7 bases; unmatched junction bases: 6. The CDR3 runs to 14 residues. Per the germline V gene, CDR1 is KGHSH and CDR2 is LQKENI. In DNA, the CDR3 is TGTGCCAGCTCACAAAACCAGGGGGGTGAAAAACTGTTTTTT. Protein product: CASSQNQGGEKLFF.

CDR3: CASSGLTGPEAFF. Here the CDR3 DNA reads TGTGCCAGCAGCGGATTAACAGGACCTGAAGCTTTCTTT. The gene calls are TRBV7-9 and TRBJ1-1; TRBD1 might be the D (5 bases). The CDR3 is 13 residues long. Germline V gene lookup returns CDR1 SEHNR and CDR2 FQNEAQ (reference sequence). The V end lost 5 bases, the J end lost 6 bases, and 13 bases lay between the germline ends.

The rearrangement joins TRBV9 to TRBJ2-6; a weak D match, TRBD2 (6 bases). CDR3 length: 18 residues. The V end was cut by 2 bases, the J end by 0 bases, with 15 bases between. Germline-derived CDR1 and CDR2 are SGDLS and YYNGEE. CDR3 protein: CASSVPEGLPSGANVLTF. The CDR3, as DNA: TGTGCCAGCAGCGTCCCCGAGGGACTGCCCTCTGGGGCCAACGTCCTGACTTTC.

The chain is built from TRBV19 and TRBJ2-7; no clear D. The germline CDR1 and CDR2 sequences are LNHDA and SQIVND (reference sequence). The CDR3 sequence is 14 residues long. V was pared by 1 base and J by 2 bases, with 9 bases between. CDR3 region: CASSIGVGPYEQYF. CDR3 bases: TGTGCCAGTAGTATAGGTGTCGGACCCTACGAGCAGTACTTC.

The chain has TRBV6-2 or TRBV6-3 and TRBJ1-4, with D possibly being TRBD1 (6 bases). The CDR3 is 15 residues long. The germline CDR1 and CDR2 sequences are MNHEY and SVGEGT. Trimming removed 6 bases at V and 3 bases at J, with 14 bases between. CDR3 DNA sequence: TGTGCCAGCAGCTGGGGGCGGGGGTCTAATGAAAAACTGTTTTTT. Protein: CASSWGRGSNEKLFF.

The chain employs TRBV6-5 and TRBJ2-3; D not certain. The CDR3 has 14 residues. V lost 2 bases to trimming and J lost 3 bases, with 9 bases between them. Per the germline V gene, CDR1 is MNHEY and CDR2 is SVGAGI. The CDR3 here is CASSYGARTDTQYF. The CDR3 DNA reads as TGTGCCAGCAGTTACGGTGCGCGGACAGATACGCAGTATTTT.

This chain connects TRBV10-3 to TRBJ2-7; 7 bases map to TRBD1. Germline V lookup: CDR1 ENHRY, CDR2 SYGVKD. The CDR3 runs 14 residues. V lost 3 bases, J lost 4 bases, and 6 bases stayed unmatched. The CDR3 region has the DNA TGTGCCATCAGTGATTTGGACAGGTTATACGAGCAGTACTTC. Protein: CAISDLDRLYEQYF.

The chain recombines TRBV10-2 with TRBJ1-5, with D perhaps TRBD1 (5 bases). Germline assignment: CDR1 WSHSY and CDR2 SAAADI. With 0 bases removed from V and 3 bases from J, the gap between germline ends came to 6 bases. The CDR3 extends over 14 amino acids. In DNA form, the CDR3 reads TGCGCCAGCAGTGAGTCGGGGCCCAATCAGCCCCAGCATTTT. It encodes CASSESGPNQPQHF.